This record covers a single T cell receptor beta chain. V lost 2 bases, J lost 6 bases, and 21 bases lay in between. Germline-derived CDR1 and CDR2 are MNHEY and SVGEGT. The CDR3 is 17 residues long. The protocol was immunoSEQ multiplex PCR, while the TCRdb copy is restricted to in-frame clones and leaves out a portion. This sample carries 300,000 to 400,000 clones, approximately 89% of them seen once, and the ten largest clones take roughly 3.3%. The data derive from a study of blood T cell repertoires in COVID-19. Study in general: In each case, the material was cDNA or gDNA derived from T cells, B-cell-depleted T cells, or PBMCs.

The sequenced sample was peripheral blood. The TCR was taken from a woman between 18 and 30 years old who had recovered from COVID-19. The chain is built from TRBV6-2 or TRBV6-3 and TRBJ2-3; D not resolved. The CDR3, as DNA: TGTGCCAGCAGTTACACTTCCGGGTTCGAAAGTCGGGATACGCAGTATTTT. Amino acid sequence: CASSYTSGFESRDTQYF.